This note documents a single TCR beta chain sequence. No antigen is known for it. Base qualities were left out, and no much larger clone turns up one base away. One collaborating source in Seattle enrolled patients while the patients were actively infected and followed the patients over time throughout the course of disease. Collaborating institutions collected whole blood in K2EDTA tubes following their own protocols. For TCRbeta analysis, collaborator samples were shipped as frozen whole blood, as isolated PBMCs, or as DNA extracted from either sample type. CDR1 is given as SGHRS and CDR2 as YFSETQ, both from the germline V gene. V is cut back by 0 bases and J by 5 bases, with 11 bases in the junction unmatched. The CDR3 spans 17 residues, from the cysteine through the phenylalanine. Only the CDR3 portion is preserved as DNA: 51 bases, with reading frame beginning at the first base. TCRbeta CDR3 regions were amplified from genomic DNA using the immunoSEQ Assay, a bias-controlled multiplex PCR. Turning to the authors' computational methods: The number of nucleated cells in each sample was estimated from the amplification of reference gene primers within the assay. Sequence reads were collapsed and filtered to measure the absolute abundance of every unique TCRbeta CDR3 rearrangement. For each sample, productive Simpson clonality was calculated by taking the square root of Simpson's diversity index across productive rearrangements. Held by TCRdb, this immuneACCESS table contains in-frame sequences only and omits some clones. Under half of the omission traces to an unresolved V gene where checked; the cause of the rest is unknown. V, J and clone size reflect that table, while D and trimming were determined from the DNA. The sample records approximately 300,000 clones, 75% to 95% of which are singletons. The biggest ten clones account for 6.8% of the sample.

This entry is derived from a study of blood T cell repertoires in COVID-19 (dated by TCRdb to 2020 to 2022). Looking at the study overall: Samples covering the acute and convalescent phases of COVID-19 were provided by collaborators in the United States, Italy and Spain. The prospective study material was composed of cDNA or gDNA derived from T cells, B-cell-depleted T cells, or PBMCs. Where available, HLA class I and class II types were obtained from metadata supplied by the sample provider rather than from assay-based typing. A freely available public database, intended as a resource for researchers studying the immune response to SARS-CoV-2, is where the repertoires were released. A de-identified subject ID, COVID-19 status, age in years and sex were almost always included in the sample metadata. The samples were drawn from two sources: the first 160 participants of the ongoing ImmuneRACE study, and about 1,300 subjects contributed by 6 global collaborators. Deeply sampled blood TCRbeta repertoires from subjects exposed to, actively infected with, or recovered from COVID-19 were included in the dataset.

Broad study findings and their caveats: The quantity of clinical and demographic metadata differed by source and by participant and was supplied without curation.

The TCR comes from a woman aged 25-40 years with COVID-19, enrolled during active disease. Sample: peripheral blood. Rearrangement joined TRBV5-1 to TRBJ2-5; 9 bases in the junction line up with TRBD1. The DNA is as follows: TGCGCCAGCAGCTTGGGATCCCCGGGACAGGGTGGTGAGACCCAGTACTTC. Its coded protein is CASSLGSPGQGGETQYF.